A selection of T cell receptor beta chains follows, all from one sample in a study of blood T cell repertoires in COVID-19. The protocol was immunoSEQ multiplex PCR, while the TCRdb copy is restricted to in-frame clones and leaves out a portion. The profile covers about 360,000 clones, with around 87% appearing a single time and roughly 1.9% taken by the ten largest. The sequencing input was PBMCs or T cells enriched from blood (not recorded which). The receptors stem from a man in his forties in a cohort exposed to, infected with or recovered from COVID-19 (not recorded which). Both conserved end residues are trimmed from each CDR3.

V,CDR3
TRBV18,ASSLRLAGGKDEQF
TRBV6-5,ASSFLTGGSGYGYT
TRBV6-2/TRBV6-3,ASSYSLTSTYEQY
TRBV30,AWSVHPAGQGYEQY
TRBV7-2,ASSPRQGQPQH
TRBV7-6,ASSLVPPGEYRTGELF
TRBV7-9,ASSLAAPGNTIY
TRBV9,ASSVSSGSGETQY
TRBV6-1,ASSERPGNNQPQH
TRBV19,ASGDRGREQY
TRBV19,ASSITWTSGINTGELF
TRBV6-1,ASSEFSGSSYEQY
TRBV27,ASRTPSGYGYT
TRBV4-1,ASSRTGTLFGYT
TRBV19,ASSTDTYQPQH
TRBV10-2,ASSVGRTNTEAF
TRBV5-5,ASSLGPGDGNTIY